The 22 T cell receptor beta chains below all came from one sample that was sequenced in a study of blood T cell repertoires in COVID-19. Assay used: immunoSEQ multiplex PCR; TCRdb lists only in-frame clones, some missing. The table shows about 150,000 clones, with 80% to 90% occurring only once. The sample taken for sequencing was peripheral blood. These receptor sequences come from a man in his 60s with acute or convalescent COVID-19.

The J gene is TRBJ2-5, the V gene TRBV11-2; 9 bases agree with TRBD1. The CDR3 has 14 amino acids. The germline V gene encodes CDR1 SGHAT and CDR2 FQNNGV. V gave up 5 bases and J gave up 5 bases; unmatched junction bases: 6. Written as DNA, the CDR3 is TGTGCCAGCAGCCTAGGACAGGGGTGGGAGACCCAGTACTTC. Translation gives CASSLGQGWETQYF.

The genes are TRBV7-2 and TRBJ1-2; no clear D. The CDR3 contains 16 residues. Trimming removed 5 bases at V and 8 bases at J, with 24 bases between. Germline lookup yields CDR1 SGHTA and CDR2 FQGNSA. This CDR3 reads CASSPRTLPVQDGYTF. CDR3 nucleotides: TGTGCCAGCAGCCCCCGGACTCTCCCCGTCCAGGACGGCTACACCTTC.

The sample holds a few counts of this clone. The rearrangement uses TRBV6-5 and TRBJ1-5; 7 bases are a match to TRBD1. Germline CDR1 MNHEY, CDR2 SVGAGI. The CDR3 totals 15 residues. The ends lost 7 bases at V and 3 bases at J; junction bases unmatched: 9. CDR3 coding DNA: TGTGCCAGCACCTGGGTGGGACAGAACAATCAGCCCCAGCATTTT. Amino acid sequence: CASTWVGQNNQPQHF.

CDR3 coding DNA: TGCGCCAGCAGCTTGGAGGGGGGGGTAACTGAAGCTTTCTTT. Protein sequence: CASSLEGGVTEAFF. The chain links TRBV5-1 to TRBJ1-1; a weak D match, TRBD1 (6 bases). V lost 0 bases, J lost 5 bases, and 11 bases lay in between. The CDR3 sequence is 14 residues long. Germline CDR1 and CDR2: SGHRS and YFSETQ.

This clone was seen a few times. The V and J genes are TRBV10-1 and TRBJ2-1, with D perhaps matching TRBD2 (6 bases). The CDR3 runs to 16 residues. CDR1 WNHNN and CDR2 SYGVQD come from the germline V gene (reference sequence). Between the trimmed V and J ends, which lost 0 bases and 6 bases, there was a span of 15 bases. For the CDR3, the DNA is TGCGCCAGCAGTGAGTCCCCTGGGGGGTCACGCAATGAGCAGTTCTTC. Its protein product is CASSESPGGSRNEQFF.

This sequence joins TRBV19 and TRBJ2-7, with 9 bases that match TRBD1. Unmatched junction bases numbered 10, after V lost 3 bases and J lost 7 bases. The CDR3 extends over 15 amino acids. CDR1 is LNHDA and CDR2 is SQIVND in the germline V gene (reference sequence). CDR3 bases: TGTGCCAGTAGTATGAAAGGGACAGGGACGGGGGAGCAGTACTTC. Amino acid sequence: CASSMKGTGTGEQYF.

This sequence joins TRBV21-1 and TRBJ1-4; the table assigns TRBD1, which was not confirmed against the DNA. TRBV21-1 is a recognized pseudogene. CDR3 size: 14 residues. The CDR3 sequence: CATEWTARNEKLFF. CDR3 bases: TGTGCCACCGAGTGGACAGCAAGAAATGAAAAACTGTTTTTT.

V gene TRBV15 combines with J gene TRBJ1-2, with 10 bases lining up with TRBD1. After removal of 0 bases from V and 4 bases from J, the junction contained 11 bases not matched to a gene. This CDR3 spans 18 amino acids. The V gene's germline CDR1 is LNHNV and CDR2 YYDKDF (reference sequence). CDR3 region: CATSRDLDRDRGRYGYTF. In DNA form, the CDR3 reads TGTGCCACCAGCAGAGATTTGGACCGGGACAGGGGACGCTATGGCTACACCTTC.

The J gene is TRBJ1-1, the V gene TRBV20-1; the match to TRBD1 covers 7 bases. CDR1 is DFQATT and CDR2 is SNEGSKA in the germline V gene (reference sequence). The V gene end was trimmed by 3 bases and the J gene end by 2 bases; junction bases not matched to a gene: 9. There are 15 residues in the CDR3. DNA for the CDR3: TGCAGTGCTAGTACCCCCCGACAGGGAAACACTGAAGCTTTCTTT. It is translated as CSASTPRQGNTEAFF.

The chain uses TRBV6-2 or TRBV6-3 and TRBJ2-7; D perhaps matches TRBD1 (6 bases). Trimming removed 7 bases at V and 5 bases at J, with 18 bases between. The CDR3 is 14 amino acids. Per germline, CDR1 MNHEY and CDR2 SVGEGT. The CDR3 here is CASNPKQGWNEQYF. CDR3 DNA: TGTGCCAGCAACCCCAAACAGGGTTGGAACGAGCAGTACTTC.

The chain combines TRBV14 with TRBJ2-3; D is ambiguous. CDR1 is SGHDN and CDR2 is FVKESK in the germline V gene. This CDR3 region has 15 residues. Trimming shortened V by 2 bases and J by 2 bases, and 11 bases separated the two germline ends. The CDR3 here is CASSQNPVVTDTQYF. As DNA, the CDR3 is TGTGCCAGCAGCCAAAACCCGGTCGTCACAGATACGCAGTATTTT.

In this sample, this clone turned up once. V and J are TRBV5-1 and TRBJ1-1; possibly TRBD1 for D (5 bases). The V gene lost 2 bases and the J gene lost 4 bases, with 18 bases spanning the gap. The germline V gene has CDR1 SGHRS and CDR2 YFSETQ. The CDR3 is 16 residues long. CDR3 protein: CASSLGGEGIGTEAFF. CDR3 sequence (DNA): TGCGCCAGCAGCTTAGGAGGGGAGGGGATCGGCACTGAAGCTTTCTTT.

The chain employs TRBV2 and TRBJ1-5, with 7 bases fitting TRBD1. J gave up 0 bases and V 6 bases, and 5 bases lay outside the gene matches. Per germline, CDR1 SNHLY and CDR2 FYNNEI. The CDR3 runs to 15 residues. The CDR3 DNA reads as TGTGCCAGCAGCGTGACAGGGATTAGCAATCAGCCCCAGCATTTT. Translation: CASSVTGISNQPQHF.

The chain is built from TRBV30 and TRBJ2-7; 11 bases are shared with TRBD1. The J segment lost 4 bases and the V segment lost 1 base, leaving 6 bases of the junction unmatched. Germline lookup yields CDR1 GTSNPN and CDR2 SVGIG (reference sequence). The CDR3 is 15 residues long. The CDR3 nucleotides are TGTGCCTGGAGTGACCCTGGGACAGGGGGTTACGAGCAGTACTTC. Translated, it gives CAWSDPGTGGYEQYF.

The chain links TRBV5-6 to TRBJ2-1, with D hard to call. The germline V gene has CDR1 SGHDT and CDR2 YYEEEE. The CDR3 consists of 16 residues. Trimming took off 0 bases at V and 3 bases at J, with 13 bases between the two ends. For the CDR3, the DNA is TGTGCCAGCAGCTTGGACAGTAATCCCAACTACAATGAGCAGTTCTTC. Amino acids: CASSLDSNPNYNEQFF.

The rearrangement joins TRBV13 to TRBJ1-3; the D is unclear. Germline loops: CDR1 PRHDT, CDR2 FYEKMQ (reference sequence). V was pared by 3 bases and J by 4 bases, with 13 bases between. The CDR3 is 15 residues long. The CDR3 reads CASSFRKTGGNTIYF. CDR3 in DNA: TGTGCCAGCAGCTTTAGGAAGACGGGGGGAAACACCATATATTTT.

The rearrangement joins TRBV5-1 to TRBJ2-7; D may be TRBD1 (5 bases). There are 14 residues in the CDR3. V was clipped by 0 bases and J by 1 base, with 8 bases between them. Germline V CDR1 and CDR2: SGHRS, YFSETQ. The CDR3 DNA sequence: TGCGCCAGCAGCTTGGGTAAGGGGTCCTACGAGCAGTACTTC. It yields the protein CASSLGKGSYEQYF.

The chain has TRBV21-1 and TRBJ1-1; the table's TRBD1 call for D was not verified on the DNA. TRBV21-1 is an annotated pseudogene. The CDR3 spans 20 residues. For the CDR3, the DNA is TGTGCCAGCGGAGGACCCCCCAAGACAGGGGTAATTCATATGAACACTGAAGCTTTCTTT. Encoded protein: CASGGPPKTGVIHMNTEAFF.

The chain carries TRBV19 and TRBJ2-3, with a tentative D call TRBD2 (6 bases). The CDR3 loop spans 15 amino acids. Trimming removed 6 bases at V and 1 base at J, with 14 bases between. CDR1 is LNHDA and CDR2 is SQIVND in the germline V gene (reference sequence). The CDR3 sequence is CASRLSLARTDTQYF. CDR3 coding DNA: TGTGCCAGTAGGCTGAGTCTAGCGCGCACAGATACGCAGTATTTT.

This chain joins TRBV4-2 and TRBJ1-5; a possible D gene is TRBD1 (5 bases). V lost 3 bases and J 5 bases, leaving 11 bases between the germline ends. Per the germline V gene, CDR1 is LGHNA and CDR2 is YNFKEQ. The CDR3 covers 14 residues. The CDR3 loop reads CASSHQGTDQPQHF. CDR3 bases: TGTGCCAGCAGCCATCAGGGTACCGATCAGCCCCAGCATTTT.

This chain links TRBV19 with TRBJ1-2; 7 bases map to TRBD1. CDR1 is LNHDA, CDR2 SQIVND, per germline (reference sequence). The CDR3 length is 15 residues. V dropped 8 bases and J dropped 5; count of bases not matched to a gene: 14. In nucleotides, the CDR3 is TGTGCCAGTCTGAAATCCCGGGACAGTTTTTATGGCTACACCTTC. Its protein product is CASLKSRDSFYGYTF.

The J gene is TRBJ2-1, the V gene TRBV9, with 9 bases aligning to TRBD1. From germline, CDR1 is SGDLS and CDR2 YYNGEE. V gave up 3 bases and J gave up 6 bases; unmatched junction bases: 1. The CDR3 spans 13 residues. The CDR3 nucleotides read TGTGCCAGCAGCGCGGACAGGGGCAATGAGCAGTTCTTC. Its translation is CASSADRGNEQFF.